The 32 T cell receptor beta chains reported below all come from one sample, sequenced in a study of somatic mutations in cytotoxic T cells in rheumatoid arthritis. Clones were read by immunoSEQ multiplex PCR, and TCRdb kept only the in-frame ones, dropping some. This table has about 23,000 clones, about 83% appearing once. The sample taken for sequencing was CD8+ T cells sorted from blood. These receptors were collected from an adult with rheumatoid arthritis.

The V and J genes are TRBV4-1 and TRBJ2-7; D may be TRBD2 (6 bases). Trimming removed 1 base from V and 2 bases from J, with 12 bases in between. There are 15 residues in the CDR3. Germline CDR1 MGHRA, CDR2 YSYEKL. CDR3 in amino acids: CASSQGGTATYEQYF. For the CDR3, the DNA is TGCGCCAGCAGCCAAGGCGGGACCGCGACCTACGAGCAGTACTTC.

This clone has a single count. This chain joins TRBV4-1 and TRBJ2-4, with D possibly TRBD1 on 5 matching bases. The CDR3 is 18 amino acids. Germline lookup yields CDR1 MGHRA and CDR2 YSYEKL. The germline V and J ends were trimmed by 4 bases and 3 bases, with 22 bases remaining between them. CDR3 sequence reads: CASSPTAGAPVGKNIQYF. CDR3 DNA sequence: TGCGCCAGCAGCCCTACTGCTGGGGCCCCCGTGGGCAAAAACATTCAGTACTTC.

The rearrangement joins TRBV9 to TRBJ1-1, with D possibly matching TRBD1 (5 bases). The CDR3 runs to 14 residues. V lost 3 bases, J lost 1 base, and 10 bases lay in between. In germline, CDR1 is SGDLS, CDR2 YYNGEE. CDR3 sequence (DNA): TGTGCCAGCAGCGCCTTTGGGGGGAACACTGAAGCTTTCTTT. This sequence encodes CASSAFGGNTEAFF.

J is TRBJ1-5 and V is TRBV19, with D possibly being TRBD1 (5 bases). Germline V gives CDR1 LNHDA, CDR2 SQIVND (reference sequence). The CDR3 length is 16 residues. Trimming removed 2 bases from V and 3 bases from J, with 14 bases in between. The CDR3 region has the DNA TGTGCCAGTAGTATACTAATCCGACAGCCCAATCAGCCCCAGCATTTT. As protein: CASSILIRQPNQPQHF. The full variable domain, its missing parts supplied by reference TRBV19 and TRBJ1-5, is DGGITQSPKYLFRKEGQNVTLSCEQNLNHDAMYWYRQDPGQGLRLIYYSQIVNDFQKGDIAEGYSVSREKKESFPLTVTSAQKNPTAFYLCASSILIRQPNQPQHFGDGTRLSIL.

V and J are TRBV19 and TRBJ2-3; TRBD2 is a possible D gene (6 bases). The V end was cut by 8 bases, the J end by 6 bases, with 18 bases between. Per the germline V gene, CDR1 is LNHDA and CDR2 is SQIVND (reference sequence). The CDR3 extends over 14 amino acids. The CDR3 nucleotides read TGTGCCAGTTGTCCCGGGGGAGCTCGGGATACGCAGTATTTT. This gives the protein CASCPGGARDTQYF. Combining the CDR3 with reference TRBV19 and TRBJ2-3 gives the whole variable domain DGGITQSPKYLFRKEGQNVTLSCEQNLNHDAMYWYRQDPGQGLRLIYYSQIVNDFQKGDIAEGYSVSREKKESFPLTVTSAQKNPTAFYLCASCPGGARDTQYFGPGTRLTVL.

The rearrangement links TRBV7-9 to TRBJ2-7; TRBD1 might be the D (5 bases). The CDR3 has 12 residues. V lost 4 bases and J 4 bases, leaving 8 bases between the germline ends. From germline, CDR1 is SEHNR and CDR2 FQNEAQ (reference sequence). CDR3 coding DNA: TGTGCCAGCAGCTCAACAGGTTACGAGCAGTACTTC. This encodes CASSSTGYEQYF.

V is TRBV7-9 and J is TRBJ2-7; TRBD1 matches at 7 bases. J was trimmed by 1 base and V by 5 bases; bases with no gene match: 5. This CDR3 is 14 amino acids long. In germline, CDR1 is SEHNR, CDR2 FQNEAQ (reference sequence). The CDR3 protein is CASSAGQESYEQYF. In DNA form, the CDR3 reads TGTGCCAGCAGCGCCGGACAGGAGTCCTACGAGCAGTACTTC.

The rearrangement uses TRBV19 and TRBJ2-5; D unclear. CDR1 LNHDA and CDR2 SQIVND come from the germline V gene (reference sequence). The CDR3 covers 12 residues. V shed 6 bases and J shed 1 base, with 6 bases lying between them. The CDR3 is CASRGSQETQYF. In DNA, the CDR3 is TGTGCCAGTAGAGGCAGCCAAGAGACCCAGTACTTC.

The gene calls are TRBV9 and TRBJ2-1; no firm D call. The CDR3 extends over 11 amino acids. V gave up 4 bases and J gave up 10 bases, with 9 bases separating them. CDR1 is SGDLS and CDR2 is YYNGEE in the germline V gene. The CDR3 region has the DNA TGTGCCAGCAGCCCCAACACAGAGCAGTTCTTC. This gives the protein CASSPNTEQFF.

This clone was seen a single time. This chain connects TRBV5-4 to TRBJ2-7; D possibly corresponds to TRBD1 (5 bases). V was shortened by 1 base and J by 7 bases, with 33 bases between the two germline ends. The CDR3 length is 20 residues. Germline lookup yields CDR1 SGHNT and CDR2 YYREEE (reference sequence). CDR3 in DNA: TGTGCCAGCAGCTTGTTTGGCCAGGGCCGAGGTGGGGCGCTTGTAGGGGAGCAGTACTTC. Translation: CASSLFGQGRGGALVGEQYF.

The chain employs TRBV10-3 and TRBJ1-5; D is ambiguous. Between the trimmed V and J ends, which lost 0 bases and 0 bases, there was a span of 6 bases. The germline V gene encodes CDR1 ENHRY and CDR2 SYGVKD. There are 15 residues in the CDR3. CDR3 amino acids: CAISESGSSNQPQHF. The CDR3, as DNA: TGTGCCATCAGTGAGTCCGGGTCTAGCAATCAGCCCCAGCATTTT.

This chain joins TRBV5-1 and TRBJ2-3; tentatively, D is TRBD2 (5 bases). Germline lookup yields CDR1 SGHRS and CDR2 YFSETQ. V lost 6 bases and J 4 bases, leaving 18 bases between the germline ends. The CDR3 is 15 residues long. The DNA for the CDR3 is TGCGCCAGCACCCCTGCTATGGGAGTGTCAGATACGCAGTATTTT. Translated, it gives CASTPAMGVSDTQYF.

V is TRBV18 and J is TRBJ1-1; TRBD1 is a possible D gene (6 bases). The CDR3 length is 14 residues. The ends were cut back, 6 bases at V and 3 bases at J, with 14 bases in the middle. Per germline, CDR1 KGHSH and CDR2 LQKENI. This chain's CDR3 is CASSPGQRYTEAFF. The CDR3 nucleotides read TGTGCCAGCTCCCCCGGACAGAGATACACTGAAGCTTTCTTT.

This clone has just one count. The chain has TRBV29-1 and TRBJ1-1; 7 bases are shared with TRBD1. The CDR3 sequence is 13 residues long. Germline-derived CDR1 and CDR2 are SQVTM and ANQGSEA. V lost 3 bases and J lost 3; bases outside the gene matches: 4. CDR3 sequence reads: CSVDVRGDTEAFF. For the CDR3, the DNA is TGCAGCGTTGATGTCAGGGGGGACACTGAAGCTTTCTTT.

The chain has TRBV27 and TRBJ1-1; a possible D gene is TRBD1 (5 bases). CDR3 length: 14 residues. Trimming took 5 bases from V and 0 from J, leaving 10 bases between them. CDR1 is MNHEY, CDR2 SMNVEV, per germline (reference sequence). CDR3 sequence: CASSPGQLNTEAFF. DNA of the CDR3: TGTGCCAGCAGTCCCGGACAACTGAACACTGAAGCTTTCTTT.

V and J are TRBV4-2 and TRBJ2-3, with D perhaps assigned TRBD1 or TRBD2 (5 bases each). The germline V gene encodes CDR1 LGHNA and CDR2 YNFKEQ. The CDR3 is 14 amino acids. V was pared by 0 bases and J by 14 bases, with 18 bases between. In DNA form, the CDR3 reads TGTGCCAGCAGCCAAGATACGGTGGGGACCATCCGGTATTTT. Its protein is CASSQDTVGTIRYF.

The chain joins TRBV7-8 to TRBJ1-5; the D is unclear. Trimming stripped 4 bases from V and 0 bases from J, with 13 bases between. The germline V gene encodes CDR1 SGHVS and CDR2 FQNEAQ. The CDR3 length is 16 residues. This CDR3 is CASSSISGSSNQPQHF. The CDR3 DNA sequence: TGTGCCAGCAGCTCCATTTCTGGCAGTAGCAATCAGCCCCAGCATTTT. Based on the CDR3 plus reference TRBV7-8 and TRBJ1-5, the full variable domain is GAGVSQSPRYKVAKRGQDVALRCDPISGHVSLFWYQQALGQGPEFLTYFQNEAQLDKSGLPSDRFFAERPEGSVSTLKIQRTQQEDSAVYLCASSSISGSSNQPQHFGDGTRLSIL.

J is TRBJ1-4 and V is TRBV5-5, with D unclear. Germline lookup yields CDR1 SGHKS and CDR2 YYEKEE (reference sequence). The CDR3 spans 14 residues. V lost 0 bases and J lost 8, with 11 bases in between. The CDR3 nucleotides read TGTGCCAGCAGCTTGGGGCTGGCGAACGAAAAACTGTTTTTT. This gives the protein CASSLGLANEKLFF.

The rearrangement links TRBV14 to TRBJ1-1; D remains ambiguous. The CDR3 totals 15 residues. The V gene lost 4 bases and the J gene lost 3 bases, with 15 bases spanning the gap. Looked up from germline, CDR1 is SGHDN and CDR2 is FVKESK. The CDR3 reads CASSPEIGTHTEAFF. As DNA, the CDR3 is TGTGCCAGCAGCCCCGAAATCGGCACCCACACTGAAGCTTTCTTT.

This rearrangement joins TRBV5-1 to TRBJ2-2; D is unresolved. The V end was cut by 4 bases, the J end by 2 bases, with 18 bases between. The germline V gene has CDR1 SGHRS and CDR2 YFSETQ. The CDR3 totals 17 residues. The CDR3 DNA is TGCGCCAGCAGCCTAAGCCCGCTTCGGAGCAACACCGGGGAGCTGTTTTTT. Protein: CASSLSPLRSNTGELFF. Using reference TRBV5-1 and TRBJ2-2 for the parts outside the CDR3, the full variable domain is KAGVTQTPRYLIKTRGQQVTLSCSPISGHRSVSWYQQTPGQGLQFLFEYFSETQRNKGNFPGRFSGRQFSNSRSEMNVSTLELGDSALYLCASSLSPLRSNTGELFFGEGSRLTVL.

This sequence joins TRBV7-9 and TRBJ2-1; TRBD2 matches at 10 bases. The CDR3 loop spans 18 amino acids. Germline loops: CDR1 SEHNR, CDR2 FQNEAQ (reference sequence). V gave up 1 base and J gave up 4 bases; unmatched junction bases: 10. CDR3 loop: CASSLVKSTSGFYNEQFF. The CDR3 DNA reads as TGTGCCAGCAGCTTAGTGAAGTCGACTAGCGGGTTTTACAATGAGCAGTTCTTC.

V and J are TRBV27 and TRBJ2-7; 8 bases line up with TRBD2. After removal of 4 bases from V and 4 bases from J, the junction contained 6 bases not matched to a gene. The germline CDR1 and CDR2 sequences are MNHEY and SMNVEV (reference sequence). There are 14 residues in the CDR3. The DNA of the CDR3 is TGTGCCAGCAGTTCGTCTAGCGGGCTGTACGAGCAGTACTTC. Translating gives CASSSSSGLYEQYF.

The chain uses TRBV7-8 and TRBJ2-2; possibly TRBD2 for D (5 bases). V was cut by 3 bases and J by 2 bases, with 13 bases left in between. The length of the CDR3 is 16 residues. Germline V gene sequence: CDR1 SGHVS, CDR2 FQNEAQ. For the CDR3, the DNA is TGTGCCAGCAGCTTTGGACCGGGGATTAACACCGGGGAGCTGTTTTTT. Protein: CASSFGPGINTGELFF.

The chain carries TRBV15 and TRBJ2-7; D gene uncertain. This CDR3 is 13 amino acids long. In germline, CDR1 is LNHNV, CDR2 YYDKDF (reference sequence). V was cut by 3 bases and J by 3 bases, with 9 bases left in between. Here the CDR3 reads CATSSPKDYEQYF. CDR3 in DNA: TGTGCCACCAGCAGTCCTAAAGACTACGAGCAGTACTTC.

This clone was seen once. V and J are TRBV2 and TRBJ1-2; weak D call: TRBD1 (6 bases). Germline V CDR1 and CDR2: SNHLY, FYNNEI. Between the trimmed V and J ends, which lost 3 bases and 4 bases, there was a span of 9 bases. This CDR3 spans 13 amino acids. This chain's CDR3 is CASSEGGAYGYTF. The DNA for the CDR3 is TGTGCCAGCAGTGAGGGGGGGGCCTATGGCTACACCTTC.

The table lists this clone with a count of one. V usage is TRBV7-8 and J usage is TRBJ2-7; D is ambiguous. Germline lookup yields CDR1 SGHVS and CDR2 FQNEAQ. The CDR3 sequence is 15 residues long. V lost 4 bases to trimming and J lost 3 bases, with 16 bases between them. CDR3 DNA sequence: TGTGCCAGCAGCTCCGGCGGTGGGAACATCTACGAGCAGTACTTC. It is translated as CASSSGGGNIYEQYF.

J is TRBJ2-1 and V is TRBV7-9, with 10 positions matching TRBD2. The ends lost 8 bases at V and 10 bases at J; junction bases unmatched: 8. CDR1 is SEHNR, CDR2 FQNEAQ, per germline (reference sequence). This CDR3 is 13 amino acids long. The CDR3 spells CASGTSDAREQFF. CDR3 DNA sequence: TGTGCCAGCGGGACTAGCGATGCCCGAGAGCAGTTCTTC. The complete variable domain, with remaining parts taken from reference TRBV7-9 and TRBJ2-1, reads DTGVSQNPRHKITKRGQNVTFRCDPISEHNRLYWYRQTLGQGPEFLTYFQNEAQLEKSRLLSDRFSAERPKGSFSTLEIQRTEQGDSAMYLCASGTSDAREQFFGPGTRLTVL.

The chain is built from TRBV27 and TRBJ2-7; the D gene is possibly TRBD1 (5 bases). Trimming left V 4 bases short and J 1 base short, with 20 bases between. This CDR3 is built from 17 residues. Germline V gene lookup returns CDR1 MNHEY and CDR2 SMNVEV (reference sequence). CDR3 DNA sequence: TGTGCCAGCAGTTCCCGTGCTCAAAGGGGTCCATCCTACGAGCAGTACTTC. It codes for CASSSRAQRGPSYEQYF.

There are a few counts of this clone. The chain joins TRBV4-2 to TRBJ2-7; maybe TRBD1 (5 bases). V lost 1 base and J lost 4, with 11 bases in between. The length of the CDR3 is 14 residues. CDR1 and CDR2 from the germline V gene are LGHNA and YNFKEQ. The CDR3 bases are TGTGCCAGCAGCCAAGGTAGGCAGGGATACGAGCAGTACTTC. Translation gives CASSQGRQGYEQYF.

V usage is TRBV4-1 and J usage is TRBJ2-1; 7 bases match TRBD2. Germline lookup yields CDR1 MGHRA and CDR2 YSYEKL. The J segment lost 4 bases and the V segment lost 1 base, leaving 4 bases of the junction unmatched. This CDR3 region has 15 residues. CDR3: CASSQGLADYNEQFF. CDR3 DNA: TGCGCCAGCAGCCAAGGGCTAGCGGATTACAATGAGCAGTTCTTC.

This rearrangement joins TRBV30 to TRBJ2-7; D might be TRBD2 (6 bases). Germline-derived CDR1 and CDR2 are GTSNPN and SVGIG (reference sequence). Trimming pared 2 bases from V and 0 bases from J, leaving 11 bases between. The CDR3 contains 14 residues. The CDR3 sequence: CAWSFSGSSYEQYF. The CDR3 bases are TGTGCCTGGAGTTTTAGCGGAAGCTCCTACGAGCAGTACTTC.

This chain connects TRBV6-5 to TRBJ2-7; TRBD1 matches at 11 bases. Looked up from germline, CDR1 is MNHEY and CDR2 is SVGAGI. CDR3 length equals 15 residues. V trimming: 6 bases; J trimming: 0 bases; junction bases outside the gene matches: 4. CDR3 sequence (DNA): TGTGCCAGCAGAGCCGGGACAGGGGGCTCCTACGAGCAGTACTTC. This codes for CASRAGTGGSYEQYF.